This entry describes one T cell receptor beta chain. The sample comes from a study of blood T cell repertoires in COVID-19. Overall study context: Some COVID-19 samples were acute and others convalescent; all came from the United States, Italy and Spain.

The assay was immunoSEQ multiplex PCR, and TCRdb's table has in-frame clones only and misses some. The table has 150,000 to 200,000 clones, roughly 93% seen once. The germline gives CDR1 LNHDA, CDR2 SQIVND (reference sequence). Trimming took 5 bases from V and 1 from J, leaving 11 bases between them. This CDR3 spans 14 amino acids. Sequencing used peripheral blood. The sequence came from a woman aged 45-59 years with acute or convalescent COVID-19. V and J are TRBV19 and TRBJ1-1; D remains ambiguous. In DNA, the CDR3 is TGTGCCAGTAGTGCTAGAGGAGGGAACACTGAAGCTTTCTTT. This sequence encodes CASSARGGNTEAFF.